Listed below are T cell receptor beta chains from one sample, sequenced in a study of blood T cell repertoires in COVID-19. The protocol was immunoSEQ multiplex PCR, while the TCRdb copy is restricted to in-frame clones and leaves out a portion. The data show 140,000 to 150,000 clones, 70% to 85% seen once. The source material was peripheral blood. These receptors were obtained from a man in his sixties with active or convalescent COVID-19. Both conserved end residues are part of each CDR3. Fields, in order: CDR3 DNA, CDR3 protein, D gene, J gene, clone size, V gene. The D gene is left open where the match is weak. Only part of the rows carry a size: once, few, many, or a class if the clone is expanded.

cdr3_nt: TGCGCCAGCAGGTCCGGGACAGGGGAAGATACGCAGTATTTT; cdr3_aa: CASRSGTGEDTQYF; d_call: TRBD1; j_call: TRBJ2-3; clone_size: once; v_call: TRBV10-1
cdr3_nt: TGTGCCAGCAGCTCCGGCCCCGAGTCTAGCGGGGGGGCAACAGATACGCAGTATTTT; cdr3_aa: CASSSGPESSGGATDTQYF; d_call: TRBD2; j_call: TRBJ2-3; clone_size: once; v_call: TRBV7-6
cdr3_nt: TGTGCCAGCGGACAGAGTTACTACAATGAGCAGTTCTTC; cdr3_aa: CASGQSYYNEQFF; d_call: NA; j_call: TRBJ2-1; clone_size: NA; v_call: TRBV6-1
cdr3_nt: TGTGCCAGCAGTCGGGGGATTCGGACAGAGAGCAATCAGCCCCAGCATTTT; cdr3_aa: CASSRGIRTESNQPQHF; d_call: NA; j_call: TRBJ1-5; clone_size: NA; v_call: TRBV6-6
cdr3_nt: TGTGCCAGCAGCGTGGGACTAGCCCACACAGATACGCAGTATTTT; cdr3_aa: CASSVGLAHTDTQYF; d_call: TRBD2; j_call: TRBJ2-3; clone_size: NA; v_call: TRBV9
cdr3_nt: TGTGCCATCAGTGAGCGGCTTGCCAGCGCAGAGACCCAGTACTTC; cdr3_aa: CAISERLASAETQYF; d_call: NA; j_call: TRBJ2-5; clone_size: once; v_call: TRBV10-3
cdr3_nt: TGTGCCAGCAGCGTCAGGACAGGGGGCTATAATTCACCCCTCCACTTT; cdr3_aa: CASSVRTGGYNSPLHF; d_call: TRBD1; j_call: TRBJ1-6; clone_size: few; v_call: TRBV11-2
cdr3_nt: TGTGCCAGCAGCCCGAACAGGGGGCAAAATCAGCCCCAGCATTTT; cdr3_aa: CASSPNRGQNQPQHF; d_call: TRBD1; j_call: TRBJ1-5; clone_size: NA; v_call: TRBV7-2
cdr3_nt: TGTGCCAGCAGCTTAGCGACCAGGGGGCCGGTCTCCTACAATGAGCAGTTCTTC; cdr3_aa: CASSLATRGPVSYNEQFF; d_call: TRBD1; j_call: TRBJ2-1; clone_size: NA; v_call: TRBV7-8
cdr3_nt: TGTGCCAGCAGCCAGGGACAGGGGGTCGCTGAAGCTTTCTTT; cdr3_aa: CASSQGQGVAEAFF; d_call: TRBD1; j_call: TRBJ1-1; clone_size: NA; v_call: TRBV3-1/TRBV3-2
cdr3_nt: TGTGCCAGCAGCTTAGAACAGGGAGATCAGCCCCAGCATTTT; cdr3_aa: CASSLEQGDQPQHF; d_call: NA; j_call: TRBJ1-5; clone_size: NA; v_call: TRBV5-5
cdr3_nt: TGTGCCAGCAGCTCCGGGACAGGGTACGAGCAGTACTTC; cdr3_aa: CASSSGTGYEQYF; d_call: TRBD1; j_call: TRBJ2-7; clone_size: NA; v_call: TRBV7-9
cdr3_nt: TGTGCCAGCAGCCGATCGACAGGATTTCAAGGCTACACCTTC; cdr3_aa: CASSRSTGFQGYTF; d_call: NA; j_call: TRBJ1-2; clone_size: NA; v_call: TRBV5-4
cdr3_nt: TGTGCCAGCTCACCACCCGGACAGAACTATGGCTACACCTTC; cdr3_aa: CASSPPGQNYGYTF; d_call: NA; j_call: TRBJ1-2; clone_size: NA; v_call: TRBV18
cdr3_nt: TGTGCCAGCAGGGTTGGGGGGAGCTCCTACAATGAGCAGTTCTTC; cdr3_aa: CASRVGGSSYNEQFF; d_call: NA; j_call: TRBJ2-1; clone_size: NA; v_call: TRBV6-6
cdr3_nt: TGTGCCAGCAGTTACCGGGACTCCCATAATTCACCCCTCCACTTT; cdr3_aa: CASSYRDSHNSPLHF; d_call: NA; j_call: TRBJ1-6; clone_size: NA; v_call: TRBV6-5
cdr3_nt: TGTGCCAGCAGTTGGACAGGGTTTCAGCCCCAGCATTTT; cdr3_aa: CASSWTGFQPQHF; d_call: TRBD1; j_call: TRBJ1-5; clone_size: NA; v_call: TRBV27